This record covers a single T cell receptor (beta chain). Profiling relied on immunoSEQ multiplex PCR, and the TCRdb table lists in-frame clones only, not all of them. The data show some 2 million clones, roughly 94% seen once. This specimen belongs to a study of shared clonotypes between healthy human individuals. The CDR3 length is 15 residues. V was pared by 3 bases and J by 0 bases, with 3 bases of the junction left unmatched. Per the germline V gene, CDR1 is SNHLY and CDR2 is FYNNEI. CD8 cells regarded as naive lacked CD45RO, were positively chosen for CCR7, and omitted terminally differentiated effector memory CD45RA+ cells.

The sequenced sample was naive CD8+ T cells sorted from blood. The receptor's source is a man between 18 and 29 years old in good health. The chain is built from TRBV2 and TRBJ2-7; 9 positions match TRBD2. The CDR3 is CASSDPAGGSYEQYF. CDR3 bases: TGTGCCAGCAGTGATCCAGCGGGAGGCTCCTACGAGCAGTACTTC.